This passage covers 7 T cell receptor beta chains from one sample sequenced in a study of technical replicates of blood from several donors (dated 2017 in TCRdb). Library preparation employed the immunoSEQ multiplex PCR assay. In TCRdb, the immuneACCESS table is reduced to in-frame sequences with V and J assigned. These tables do not hold every clone; where another copy was compared, an unresolved V gene accounts for under half, and the others remain unexplained. The sample yields around 67,000 clones; 92% were counted once. Of the sample, approximately 0.39% falls within the top ten clones. Sequenced sample: T cells isolated from PBMCs. The receptors stem from a human donor in good health.

V and J are TRBV19 and TRBJ1-4; 9 bases are a match to TRBD1. V shed 9 bases, J shed 10 bases, and the junction held 18 bases outside the gene matches. The CDR3 is made up of 16 amino acids. Germline V CDR1 and CDR2: LNHDA, SQIVND (reference sequence). DNA for the CDR3: TGTGCCAGCGCCGGGACAGGGCGGTACCTGGGCGGAAAACTGTTTTTT. Its protein product is CASAGTGRYLGGKLFF.

The chain combines TRBV9 with TRBJ2-3; D not certain. The V gene's germline CDR1 is SGDLS and CDR2 YYNGEE. This CDR3 spans 12 amino acids. The germline V and J ends were trimmed by 4 bases and 6 bases, with 9 bases remaining between them. The CDR3 DNA sequence: TGTGCCAGCAGCCTACTTTCGGATACGCAGTATTTT. Protein product: CASSLLSDTQYF.

Details on this clone: The junction differs from germline at one of its ends, possibly a read error. The chain has TRBV11-2 and TRBJ2-7; TRBD1 agrees at 10 bases. CDR1 and CDR2 (germline): SGHAT, FQNNGV. The CDR3 covers 14 residues. CDR3 loop: CASTLGTGAYEQYF. The CDR3, as DNA: TGTGCCAGCACCTTAGGGACAGGGGCCTACGAGCAGTACTTC.

The chain is built from TRBV9 and TRBJ1-5; 7 bases align to TRBD1. The CDR3 is 15 residues long. The V segment lost 4 bases and the J segment 4 bases; nucleotides outside the gene matches: 8. CDR1 is SGDLS, CDR2 YYNGEE, per germline. Here the CDR3 DNA reads TGTGCCAGCAGCTCAGACAGGGAAGGGAATCAGCCCCAGCATTTT. Its translation is CASSSDREGNQPQHF.

The chain carries TRBV5-8 and TRBJ2-1; 11 positions match TRBD2. The V gene's germline CDR1 is SGHTS and CDR2 YDEGEE. This CDR3 comprises 15 residues. The J segment lost 5 bases and the V segment lost 0 bases, leaving 1 base of the junction unmatched. The CDR3 protein is CASSLGSGRDNEQFF. The CDR3 DNA reads as TGTGCCAGCAGCTTGGGTAGCGGGAGGGACAATGAGCAGTTCTTC.

The chain combines TRBV7-9 with TRBJ2-2; a weak D match, TRBD2 (5 bases). V lost 5 bases to trimming and J lost 8 bases, with 6 bases between them. This CDR3 contains 11 residues. Germline V gene sequence: CDR1 SEHNR, CDR2 FQNEAQ (reference sequence). Written as DNA, the CDR3 is TGTGCCAGCAGCCGGACTGGGGAGCTGTTTTTT. Encoded protein: CASSRTGELFF.

This clone was detected only once. This chain uses TRBV6-1 with TRBJ1-3, with 9 bases aligning to TRBD1. This CDR3 is 16 amino acids long. Trimming removed 4 bases from V and 3 bases from J; junction bases left unmatched: 7. Germline V gene sequence: CDR1 MNHNS, CDR2 SASEGT. The CDR3 sequence is CASSVQGATSGNTIYF. Written as DNA, the CDR3 is TGTGCCAGCAGTGTACAGGGGGCTACGAGTGGAAACACCATATATTTT.